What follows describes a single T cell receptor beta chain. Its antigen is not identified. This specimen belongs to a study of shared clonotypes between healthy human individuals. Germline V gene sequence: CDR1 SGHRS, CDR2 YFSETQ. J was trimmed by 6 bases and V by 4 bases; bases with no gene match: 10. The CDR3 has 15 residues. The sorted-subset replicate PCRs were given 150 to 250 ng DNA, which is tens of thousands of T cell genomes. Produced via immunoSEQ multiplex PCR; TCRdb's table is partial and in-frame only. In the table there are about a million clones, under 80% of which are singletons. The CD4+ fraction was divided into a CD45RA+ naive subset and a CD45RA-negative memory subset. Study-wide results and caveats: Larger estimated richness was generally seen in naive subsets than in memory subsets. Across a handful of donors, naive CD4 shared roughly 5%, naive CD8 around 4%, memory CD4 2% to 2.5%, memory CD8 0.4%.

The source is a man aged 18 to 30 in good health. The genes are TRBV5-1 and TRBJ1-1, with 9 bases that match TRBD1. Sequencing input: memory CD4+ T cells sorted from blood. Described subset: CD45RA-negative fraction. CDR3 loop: CASSLGTGQEPEAFF. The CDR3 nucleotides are TGCGCCAGCAGCCTGGGGACAGGGCAGGAACCTGAAGCTTTCTTT.